This TCR beta chain stems from a study of beta chain features in type 1 diabetes. Sequenced material consisted of expressed TCRB transcripts (all of the isolated RNA was reverse transcribed). The method was immunoSEQ multiplex PCR; TCRdb's version includes in-frame clones alone and lacks a portion of them. The sample carries some 220,000 clones, approximately 11% recorded once. Markers CD45RO/CCR7/CD25/CD127/CD95/CD27 served to sort CD4+ naive, central memory, regulatory and stem cell-like memory cells. From germline, CDR1 is SGHNT and CDR2 YENEEA. The CDR3 is 15 amino acids. The V and J ends lost 2 bases and 7 bases respectively, with 15 bases between them.

The clonotype comes from a young man in good health. The chain has TRBV11-3 and TRBJ2-1; D might be TRBD2 (6 bases). Sequenced: central memory CD4+ T cells from blood. CDR3 DNA sequence: TGTGCCAGCAGCTTAAGGCCGACTAGTTGGAATGAGCAGTTCTTC. Protein: CASSLRPTSWNEQFF. Together with reference TRBV11-3 and TRBJ2-1, the CDR3 gives the full variable domain: EAGVVQSPRYKIIEKKQPVAFWCNPISGHNTLYWYLQNLGQGPELLIRYENEEAVDDSQLPKDRFSAERLKGVDSTLKIQPAELGDSAVYLCASSLRPTSWNEQFFGPGTRLTVL.